The clone carrying this TCR beta chain was observed a handful of times. This sample is drawn from a study of blood T cell repertoires in COVID-19. Whole-study context: Sites in the United States, Italy and Spain provided acute and convalescent COVID-19 samples. T cells, B-cell-depleted T cells, or PBMCs provided the cDNA or gDNA that served as material.

In the original analysis: Estimates of nucleated cell counts were drawn from the amplification of reference gene primers. The table came from immunoSEQ multiplex PCR; TCRdb's copy has only in-frame clones and leaves some out. The V and J calls and clone size are taken from that table; D and trimming were inferred from the DNA. Seen here are more than 90,000 clones, around 86% observed once, and the top ten hold 7.9%. The CDR3 spans 15 residues. Germline CDR1 and CDR2: KGHSH and LQKENI. V dropped 2 bases and J dropped 5; count of bases not matched to a gene: 6. The receptor comes from a man aged 65 to 79 with acute or convalescent COVID-19. The chain joins TRBV18 to TRBJ1-5; the match to TRBD1 covers 7 bases. What was sequenced was peripheral blood. The CDR3 protein is CASSPFTGEDQPQHF. The CDR3 region has the DNA TGTGCCAGCTCACCATTTACAGGGGAGGATCAGCCCCAGCATTTT.